A single sample is the source of the 12 T cell receptor beta chains below, sequenced in a study of CD8 T cells in Susac syndrome. A quantity of about 0.45 to 1 ug RNA underwent reverse transcription using random hexamers. MiXCR was run by TCRdb on the immunoSEQ multiplex PCR reads, yielding one entry per CDR3 protein. The sample comprises around 170,000 distinct CDR3 sequences, roughly 94% of which are singletons, and about 0.17% rests with the top ten. The sequenced sample was CD8+ T cells from PBMCs. All receptors come from a human donor with Susac syndrome.

CDR3 loop: CATSRGQGSLRWDNEQFF. The CDR3 DNA sequence: TGTGCCACCAGCAGGGGACAGGGGTCCCTCAGATGGGACAATGAGCAGTTCTTC. This chain links TRBV15 with TRBJ2-1; 10 positions match TRBD1. Germline loops: CDR1 LNHNV, CDR2 YYDKDF (reference sequence). Trimming cost V 3 bases and J 5 bases; bases outside gene matches: 13. The length of the CDR3 is 18 residues.

V and J are TRBV4-1 and TRBJ2-5; TRBD1 matches 7 bases. The CDR3 has 15 residues. Trimming at V came to 0 bases and at J to 4 bases, leaving 5 bases not matched to a gene. CDR1 is MGHRA and CDR2 is YSYEKL in the germline V gene. The CDR3 loop reads CASSQDLGGLETQYF. DNA for the CDR3: TGCGCCAGCAGCCAAGACTTAGGGGGCCTAGAGACCCAGTACTTC.

CDR3 nucleotide sequence: TGTGCCAGCAGTCCGCGGGTGGGCCTGCAAGAGACCCAGTACTTC. It yields the protein CASSPRVGLQETQYF. The chain uses TRBV14 and TRBJ2-5; the D gene is possibly TRBD2 (5 bases). Germline V gene sequence: CDR1 SGHDN, CDR2 FVKESK. Trimming took off 6 bases at V and 2 bases at J, with 16 bases between the two ends. CDR3 length: 15 residues. The full variable domain, its missing parts supplied by reference TRBV14 and TRBJ2-5, is EAGVTQFPSHSVIEKGQTVTLRCDPISGHDNLYWYRRVMGKEIKFLLHFVKESKQDESGMPNNRFLAERTGGTYSTLKVQPAELEDSGVYFCASSPRVGLQETQYFGPGTRLLVL.

The gene calls are TRBV5-1 and TRBJ1-1, with TRBD1 as a possible D gene (6 bases). The CDR3 runs 14 residues. The germline V gene has CDR1 SGHRS and CDR2 YFSETQ. V shed 4 bases and J shed 0 bases, with 10 bases lying between them. The CDR3 region is CASSDTGMNTEAFF. CDR3 bases: TGCGCCAGCAGCGACACAGGGATGAACACTGAAGCTTTCTTT.

V gene TRBV23-1 combines with J gene TRBJ2-5; D is tentatively TRBD1 or TRBD2 (5 bases each). TRBV23-1 is an ORF for which the function is uncertain. Deletions cut 1 base from V and 5 bases from J, with 17 bases between. CDR3 size: 16 residues. CDR3 sequence (DNA): TGCGCCAGCAGTCAATATCGAGGGGCTGGGCGGGAGACCCAGTACTTC. This gives the protein CASSQYRGAGRETQYF.

This chain uses TRBV7-6 with TRBJ2-2; TRBD2 matches 12 bases. V lost 5 bases and J lost 7; bases outside the gene matches: 8. The CDR3 is 16 residues long. Germline CDR1 SGHVS, CDR2 FNYEAQ. The CDR3 DNA sequence: TGTGCCAGCAGCCCCGGACTAGCGGGGAGATACGGGGAGCTGTTTTTT. It encodes CASSPGLAGRYGELFF.

The V call is TRBV10-1, the J call TRBJ2-1; 9 bases fit TRBD2. CDR3 size: 15 residues. Germline trimming cut 4 bases from V and 0 bases from J; bases unmatched to any gene: 1. Germline lookup yields CDR1 WNHNN and CDR2 SYGVQD (reference sequence). For the CDR3, the DNA is TGCGCCAGCAGTGGGACTAGCGACTCCTACAATGAGCAGTTCTTC. As protein: CASSGTSDSYNEQFF.

V is TRBV5-4 and J is TRBJ2-3, with D unclear. CDR3 length equals 16 residues. Germline V lookup: CDR1 SGHNT, CDR2 YYREEE (reference sequence). Between the trimmed V and J ends, which lost 2 bases and 1 base, there was a span of 14 bases. CDR3 loop: CASSFKTLLRTDTQYF. CDR3 sequence (DNA): TGTGCCAGCAGCTTTAAAACCCTCTTACGCACAGATACGCAGTATTTT.

The chain recombines TRBV13 with TRBJ1-1; D call uncertain. The V and J ends lost 1 base and 1 base respectively, with 7 bases between them. Looked up from germline, CDR1 is PRHDT and CDR2 is FYEKMQ (reference sequence). CDR3 size: 14 residues. In DNA, the CDR3 is TGTGCCAGCAGCTTAGTACAGACGAACACTGAAGCTTTCTTT. Translated: CASSLVQTNTEAFF.

V gene TRBV7-9 combines with J gene TRBJ2-1; 10 bases map to TRBD1. V shed 5 bases, J shed 10 bases, and the junction held 11 bases outside the gene matches. The CDR3 runs to 15 residues. CDR1 and CDR2 (germline): SEHNR, FQNEAQ (reference sequence). The DNA of the CDR3 is TGTGCCAGCAGCCCATCCCGGGACAGGGGTGAGGAGCAGTTCTTC. This translates into CASSPSRDRGEEQFF.

DNA for the CDR3: TGTGCCAGCAGCCCAAGGGACAGGGTCCACGAGCAGTACTTC. Protein sequence: CASSPRDRVHEQYF. The chain combines TRBV7-9 with TRBJ2-7; the match to TRBD1 covers 9 bases. CDR1 is SEHNR and CDR2 is FQNEAQ in the germline V gene (reference sequence). The CDR3 loop spans 14 amino acids. The J segment lost 5 bases and the V segment lost 5 bases, leaving 7 bases of the junction unmatched.

In DNA form, the CDR3 reads TGCGCCAGCGGAATGCTAGCGGGAGTTGGTTACGAGCAGTACTTC. Protein: CASGMLAGVGYEQYF. The gene calls are TRBV4-1 and TRBJ2-7; 10 positions match TRBD2. Germline CDR1 and CDR2: MGHRA and YSYEKL. The V gene end was trimmed by 8 bases and the J gene end by 4 bases; junction bases not matched to a gene: 11. The CDR3 has 15 amino acids.